What follows is one TCR beta chain and its context. This record belongs to a study of siplizumab effects on memory and regulatory T cells. This CDR3 region has 14 residues. V was cut by 4 bases and J by 7 bases, with 15 bases left in between. Germline V CDR1 and CDR2: SGHRS, YFSETQ. Assaying covered some 10^5 TCR templates per sample. Sequencing was performed with immunoSEQ multiplex PCR; in TCRdb, only in-frame clones are kept and a portion is missing. The sample shows 100,000 or so clones, approximately 91% of them seen only once. This sequence originates from a human donor in good health. Sequenced sample: CD4+ T cells sorted from blood. V is TRBV5-1 and J is TRBJ2-1; a weak D match, TRBD1 (5 bases). The CDR3 sequence is CASSIRTFRNEQFF. DNA of the CDR3: TGCGCCAGCAGCATAAGGACATTTAGAAATGAGCAGTTCTTC.